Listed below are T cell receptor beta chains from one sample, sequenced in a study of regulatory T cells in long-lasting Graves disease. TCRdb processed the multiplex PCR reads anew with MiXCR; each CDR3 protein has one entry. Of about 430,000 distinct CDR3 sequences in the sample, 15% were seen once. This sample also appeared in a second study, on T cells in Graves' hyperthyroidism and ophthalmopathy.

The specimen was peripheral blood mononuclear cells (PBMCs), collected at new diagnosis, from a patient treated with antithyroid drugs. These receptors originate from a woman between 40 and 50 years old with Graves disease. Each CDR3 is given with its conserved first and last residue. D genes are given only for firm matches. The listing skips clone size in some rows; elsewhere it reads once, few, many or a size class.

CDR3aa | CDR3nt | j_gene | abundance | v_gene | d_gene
CASSLAGVTDEQYF | TGTGCCAGCAGCTTAGCGGGGGTAACTGACGAGCAGTACTTC | TRBJ2-7 | . | TRBV7-9 | .
CASSLPNTDTQYF | TGTGCCAGCAGCTTACCAAACACAGATACGCAGTATTTT | TRBJ2-3 | many | TRBV7-2 | .
CASSEVRVGTLGYNEQFF | TGTGCCAGCAGTGAAGTTAGGGTAGGGACCTTAGGTTACAATGAGCAGTTCTTC | TRBJ2-1 | many | TRBV6-1 | .
CASSQFPTTYEQYF | TGTGCCAGCAGCCAATTTCCAACTACCTACGAGCAGTACTTC | TRBJ2-7 | many | TRBV3-1 | .
CASSVSPQVGTDTQYF | TGTGCCAGCAGCGTATCCCCCCAGGTGGGCACAGATACGCAGTATTTT | TRBJ2-3 | . | TRBV9 | .
CATSRDRGGFYEQYF | TGTGCCACCAGCAGAGATCGTGGAGGCTTCTACGAGCAGTACTTC | TRBJ2-7 | many | TRBV15 | .
CASSIGGGSYEQYF | TGTGCCAGTAGTATAGGAGGGGGAAGCTACGAGCAGTACTTC | TRBJ2-7 | many | TRBV19 | .
CASSPRDFGELFF | TGTGCCAGCTCACCAAGGGATTTCGGGGAGCTGTTTTTT | TRBJ2-2 | . | TRBV18 | .
CSVATSGALNEQFF | TGCAGCGTAGCGACTAGCGGGGCCCTCAATGAGCAGTTCTTC | TRBJ2-1 | many | TRBV29-1 | TRBD2
CSARPGQGAQPQHF | TGCAGTGCTAGACCTGGGCAGGGGGCTCAGCCCCAGCATTTT | TRBJ1-5 | . | TRBV20-1 | TRBD1
CSVGGTSGRADGTKNIQYF | TGCAGCGTTGGGGGGACTAGCGGGAGGGCCGACGGGACCAAAAACATTCAGTACTTC | TRBJ2-4 | few | TRBV29-1 | TRBD2
CASSITVANTEAFF | TGTGCCAGCAGTATCACAGTGGCGAACACTGAAGCTTTCTTT | TRBJ1-1 | many | TRBV27 | .
CATSDPKPGLADTGELFF | TGTGCCACCAGTGATCCGAAACCGGGACTAGCGGACACCGGGGAGCTGTTTTTT | TRBJ2-2 | few | TRBV24-1 | TRBD2
CAWSVGGFAEAFF | TGTGCCTGGAGTGTAGGGGGTTTCGCTGAAGCTTTCTTT | TRBJ1-1 | . | TRBV30 | .
CASGTQGTNEKLFF | TGTGCTAGTGGTACCCAGGGAACTAATGAAAAACTGTTTTTT | TRBJ1-4 | . | TRBV12-5 | .
CASSPPLGRGYNEQFF | TGTGCCAGCAGTCCCCCCTTGGGGAGAGGTTACAATGAGCAGTTCTTC | TRBJ2-1 | many | TRBV28 | .
CASSLDSGQGPRGYTF | TGTGCCAGCAGCTTAGATTCAGGACAGGGGCCAAGGGGCTACACCTTC | TRBJ1-2 | many | TRBV11-2 | TRBD1
CASSYSRRSSPGANVLTF | TGTGCCAGCAGTTACTCGAGGCGCAGTTCCCCTGGGGCCAACGTCCTGACTTTC | TRBJ2-6 | few | TRBV6-2/TRBV6-3 | .
CASRGAEQYF | TGTGCCAGCAGGGGGGCCGAGCAGTACTTC | TRBJ2-7 | many | TRBV2 | .
CSAPPPRAGGPGNEQFF | TGCAGTGCGCCTCCGCCTAGGGCGGGAGGGCCAGGGAATGAGCAGTTCTTC | TRBJ2-1 | few | TRBV20-1 | TRBD2
CASSPRRGVGWYEQFF | TGTGCCAGCAGCCCAAGGAGAGGGGTAGGATGGTATGAGCAGTTCTTC | TRBJ2-1 | . | TRBV7-9 | .
CASSLPSGQGQVDTQYF | TGTGCCAGCAGTTTACCCTCGGGACAGGGGCAGGTAGATACGCAGTATTTT | TRBJ2-3 | . | TRBV27 | TRBD1
CASRLGLAERGELFF | TGTGCCAGTAGGCTGGGGCTAGCGGAGAGGGGGGAGCTGTTTTTT | TRBJ2-2 | few | TRBV19 | TRBD2
CSARELDPTDTQYF | TGCAGTGCTAGAGAGTTGGACCCCACAGATACGCAGTATTTT | TRBJ2-3 | many | TRBV20-1 | .
CSARDLLTGTGSDTGELFF | TGCAGTGCTAGAGATCTCTTAACCGGGACAGGGAGCGACACCGGGGAGCTGTTTTTT | TRBJ2-2 | few | TRBV20-1 | TRBD1
CVSSSGDRAGTNEKLFF | TGTGTCAGCAGTTCTGGGGACAGGGCGGGGACTAATGAAAAACTGTTTTTT | TRBJ1-4 | . | TRBV27 | TRBD1
CASSFLGQTEETQYF | TGTGCCAGCAGTTTTCTCGGGCAGACGGAAGAGACCCAGTACTTC | TRBJ2-5 | many | TRBV28 | .
CATEIGIGTDTQYF | TGTGCCACCGAGATCGGGATTGGTACAGATACGCAGTATTTT | TRBJ2-3 | many | TRBV7-9 | .
CASSGPLGPLSPFPYEQYF | TGTGCCAGCAGCGGTCCGTTGGGACCGTTGTCACCGTTCCCCTACGAGCAGTACTTC | TRBJ2-7 | . | TRBV3-1 | .
CATSRDKEIAGEFGNEQFF | TGTGCCACCAGCAGAGATAAGGAAATAGCGGGAGAGTTCGGAAATGAGCAGTTCTTC | TRBJ2-1 | few | TRBV15 | TRBD2
CSARVLGADNEQFF | TGCAGTGCTAGAGTGCTGGGAGCGGACAATGAGCAGTTCTTC | TRBJ2-1 | many | TRBV20-1 | .
CASSSLTDAYEQYF | TGTGCCAGCAGTTCTCTGACAGACGCCTACGAGCAGTACTTC | TRBJ2-7 | few | TRBV28 | .
CASSWDSMAVGSPLHF | TGTGCCAGCAGCTGGGACAGTATGGCCGTCGGTTCACCCCTCCACTTT | TRBJ1-6 | . | TRBV7-2 | TRBD1
CASSPRQGAAYEQYF | TGCGCCAGCAGCCCCCGACAGGGTGCGGCCTACGAGCAGTACTTC | TRBJ2-7 | many | TRBV5-1 | TRBD1
CASSPRTGDSNIQYF | TGTGCCAGCTCGCCAAGGACAGGGGACTCAAACATTCAGTACTTC | TRBJ2-4 | . | TRBV18 | TRBD1
CASRHSNSPLHF | TGTGCCAGCAGGCACTCTAATTCACCCCTCCACTTT | TRBJ1-6 | . | TRBV27 | .
CSGRQGATGELFF | TGCAGCGGGCGCCAGGGGGCCACCGGGGAGCTGTTTTTT | TRBJ2-2 | many | TRBV20-1 | TRBD1
CSAGGRGNSPLHF | TGCAGCGCCGGAGGACGAGGGAATTCACCCCTCCACTTT | TRBJ1-6 | . | TRBV20-1 | .
CAISEVGQGRSPLHF | TGTGCCATCAGTGAGGTCGGACAGGGCAGATCACCCCTCCACTTT | TRBJ1-6 | many | TRBV10-3 | TRBD1
CASSLEGGRSNQPQHF | TGTGCCAGCAGCTTAGAAGGAGGCCGGAGCAATCAGCCCCAGCATTTT | TRBJ1-5 | . | TRBV7-2 | .
CASSLDSGVGHNEQFF | TGTGCCAGCAGCTTAGATTCGGGAGTAGGCCACAATGAGCAGTTCTTC | TRBJ2-1 | many | TRBV11-3 | .
CASSLWTGTAYNSPLHF | TGTGCCAGCAGTTTATGGACCGGGACAGCTTATAATTCACCCCTCCACTTT | TRBJ1-6 | . | TRBV28 | TRBD1
CSARTIRDRGIPPPSKNYGYTF | TGCAGTGCTAGAACCATTAGGGACAGGGGAATTCCCCCCCCCTCTAAAAACTATGGCTACACCTTC | TRBJ1-2 | few | TRBV20-1 | TRBD1
CASRSTGNYGYTF | TGTGCCAGCAGGTCGACAGGGAATTATGGCTACACCTTC | TRBJ1-2 | . | TRBV5-4 | TRBD1
CAISDYLERTDTGELFF | TGTGCCATCAGTGATTATTTGGAGCGGACTGACACCGGGGAGCTGTTTTTT | TRBJ2-2 | many | TRBV10-3 | .
CASSRMGSNFGEQYF | TGTGCCAGCAGCCGTATGGGGAGCAACTTCGGGGAGCAGTACTTC | TRBJ2-7 | . | TRBV3-1 | .
CASSQGGGSNQPQHF | TGTGCCAGCAGCCAAGGGGGCGGGAGCAATCAGCCCCAGCATTTT | TRBJ1-5 | many | TRBV27 | TRBD1
CASMDRGNEQYF | TGTGCCAGCATGGACAGGGGAAACGAGCAGTACTTC | TRBJ2-7 | many | TRBV12-3/TRBV12-4 | TRBD1
CASSLKTSGRWNEQFF | TGTGCCAGCAGTTTGAAGACTAGCGGGAGGTGGAATGAGCAGTTCTTC | TRBJ2-1 | . | TRBV12-3/TRBV12-4 | TRBD2
CSAAVDRGNYEQYF | TGCAGCGCCGCGGTTGACAGGGGAAACTACGAGCAGTACTTC | TRBJ2-7 | many | TRBV29-1 | TRBD1
CASRAPASGGNIQYF | TGTGCCAGCAGGGCCCCAGCTTCCGGGGGAAACATTCAGTACTTC | TRBJ2-4 | . | TRBV28 | .
CASSYGQVFNSPLHF | TGTGCCAGCAGCTACGGACAGGTTTTTAATTCACCCCTCCACTTT | TRBJ1-6 | few | TRBV5-6 | TRBD1
CASRSGQGISPLHF | TGTGCCAGCAGATCAGGACAGGGGATTTCACCCCTCCACTTT | TRBJ1-6 | . | TRBV27 | TRBD1
CASSYGGLAAGELFF | TGTGCCAGCAGTTACGGAGGACTAGCAGCCGGGGAGCTGTTTTTT | TRBJ2-2 | many | TRBV6-2/TRBV6-3 | TRBD2
CASSKRQDTDTQYF | TGTGCCAGCAGCAAAAGACAGGACACAGATACGCAGTATTTT | TRBJ2-3 | . | TRBV14 | .
CASSPMDSYEQYF | TGTGCCAGCAGTCCGATGGACAGCTACGAGCAGTACTTC | TRBJ2-7 | many | TRBV27 | .